This T cell receptor beta chain comes out of a study of shared clonotypes between healthy human individuals. Study-wide background: A donor's plate count was three for CD4 naive and three for CD4 memory; CD8 naive had two and CD8 memory one.

V trimming: 6 bases; J trimming: 4 bases; junction bases outside the gene matches: 6. This CDR3 has 14 residues. Germline CDR1 SNHLY, CDR2 FYNNEI. Here immunoSEQ multiplex PCR was the method, and the copy in TCRdb shows in-frame clones only, minus some. The sample carries about 710,000 clones, around 70% recorded once. This clone was seen only a few times. The sample taken for sequencing was memory CD4+ T cells sorted from blood. The subset here: CD45RA-negative fraction. This receptor was taken from a woman in her twenties or thirties in good health. The V and J genes are TRBV2 and TRBJ2-7; 10 nucleotides match TRBD2. The CDR3 bases are TGTGCCAGCAGCTTACGGACTAGCGGTTACGAGCAGTACTTC. This sequence encodes CASSLRTSGYEQYF.